This TCR beta chain stems from a study of T cells expressing NK-cell markers. Study overall: Eight donors were sequenced, seven testing HCMV-seropositive and one testing seronegative.

For this clonotype: Its antigen remains unknown.

This CDR3 comprises 15 residues. The germline V gene has CDR1 MNHEY and CDR2 SMNVEV (reference sequence). TCRdb reprocessed the 5' RACE reads and keeps a single row for each CDR3 protein, giving no DNA. Here the sample table reports about 170,000 distinct CDR3 sequences. Study-wide findings and caveats: A handful of donors likewise had their CD3+CD56-NKG2C+ fraction led by these clonotypes.

V and J are TRBV27 and TRBJ2-1; the TRBD1 assignment by TCRdb is unverifiable without DNA. The sample was blood T cells: a sorted CD56 or NKG2C T cell subset, CD4+ or CD8+ T cells, or bulk PBMC T cells (not recorded which). This clonotype was sampled from a man aged 18-75 years in good health. CDR3 residues: CASSYAGPSYNEQFF.